The present entry profiles one TCR beta chain with its context. Its specificity is not known. Other DNA sequences in the same sample also yield this CDR3. This sample was included in a study of cytotoxic CD8 clonotypes in ibrutinib-treated CLL. Study-wide results and limits: Baseline clonality, above age-matched healthy donor levels, tracked circulating CD8+ T-cell counts.

Germline loops: CDR1 SGHRS, CDR2 YFSETQ. The CDR3 extends over 13 amino acids. V gave up 4 bases and J gave up 1 base, with 8 bases separating them. Clones were read by immunoSEQ multiplex PCR, and TCRdb kept only the in-frame ones, dropping some. The repertoire includes hundreds of thousands of clones, roughly 70% of them detected once, and roughly 14% sits in the top ten. The chain carries TRBV5-1 and TRBJ1-1, with D tentatively TRBD1 (5 bases). Sequencing used PBMCs, obtained after 24 months of ibrutinib treatment. This receptor was taken from a human donor with chronic lymphocytic leukemia. The CDR3 spells CASSLQENTEAFF. Written as DNA, the CDR3 is TGCGCCAGCAGCCTACAGGAGAACACTGAAGCTTTCTTT.